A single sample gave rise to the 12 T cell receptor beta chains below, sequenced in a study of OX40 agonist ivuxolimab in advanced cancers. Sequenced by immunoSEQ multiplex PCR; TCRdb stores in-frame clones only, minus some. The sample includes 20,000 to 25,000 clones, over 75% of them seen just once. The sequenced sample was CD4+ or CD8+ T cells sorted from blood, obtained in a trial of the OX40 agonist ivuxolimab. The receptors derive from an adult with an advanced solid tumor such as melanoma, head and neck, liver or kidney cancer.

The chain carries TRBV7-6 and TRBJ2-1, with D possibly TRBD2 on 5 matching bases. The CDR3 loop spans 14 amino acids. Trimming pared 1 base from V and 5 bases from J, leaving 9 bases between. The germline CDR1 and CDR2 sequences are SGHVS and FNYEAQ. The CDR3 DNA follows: TGTGCCAGCAGCTTAGTTAGCGCGAACAATGAGCAGTTCTTC. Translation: CASSLVSANNEQFF.

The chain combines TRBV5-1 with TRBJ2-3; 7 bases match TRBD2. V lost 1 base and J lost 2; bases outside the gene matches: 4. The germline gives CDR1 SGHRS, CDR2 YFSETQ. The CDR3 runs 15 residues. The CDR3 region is CASSLLAGFTDTQYF. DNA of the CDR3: TGCGCCAGCAGCTTGTTAGCGGGCTTCACAGATACGCAGTATTTT.

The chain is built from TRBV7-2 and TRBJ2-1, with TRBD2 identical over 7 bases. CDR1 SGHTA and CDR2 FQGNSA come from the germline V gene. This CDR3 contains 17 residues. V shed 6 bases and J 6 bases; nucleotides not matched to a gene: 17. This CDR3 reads CASSLRTSLAVGNEQFF. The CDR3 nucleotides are TGTGCCAGCAGTCTACGGACAAGCCTAGCGGTGGGCAATGAGCAGTTCTTC.

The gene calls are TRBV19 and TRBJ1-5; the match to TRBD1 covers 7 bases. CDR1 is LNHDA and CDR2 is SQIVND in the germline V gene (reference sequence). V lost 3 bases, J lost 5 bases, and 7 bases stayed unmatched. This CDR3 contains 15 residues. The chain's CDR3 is CASSIGGRGDQPQHF. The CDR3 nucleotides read TGTGCCAGTAGTATTGGGGGCAGGGGGGATCAGCCCCAGCATTTT.

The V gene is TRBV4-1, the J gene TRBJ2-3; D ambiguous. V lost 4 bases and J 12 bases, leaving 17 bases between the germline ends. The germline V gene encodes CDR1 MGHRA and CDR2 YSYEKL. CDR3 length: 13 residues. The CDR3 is CASSRLDPKDQYF. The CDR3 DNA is TGCGCCAGCAGCCGCCTAGACCCTAAAGACCAGTATTTT.

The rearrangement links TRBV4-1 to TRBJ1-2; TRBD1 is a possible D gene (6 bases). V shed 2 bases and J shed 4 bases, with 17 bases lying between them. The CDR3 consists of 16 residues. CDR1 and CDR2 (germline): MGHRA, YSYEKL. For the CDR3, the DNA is TGCGCCAGCAGCCAACGTGAGGGGGGGGCGGGCTATGGCTACACCTTC. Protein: CASSQREGGAGYGYTF.

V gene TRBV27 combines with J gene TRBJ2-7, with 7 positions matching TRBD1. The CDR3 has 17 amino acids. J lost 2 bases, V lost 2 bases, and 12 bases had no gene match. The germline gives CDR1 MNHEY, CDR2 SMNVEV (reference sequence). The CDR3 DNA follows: TGTGCCAGCAGTTTAGGCCTCCCTAGGGGGCCCACCTACGAGCAGTACTTC. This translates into CASSLGLPRGPTYEQYF.

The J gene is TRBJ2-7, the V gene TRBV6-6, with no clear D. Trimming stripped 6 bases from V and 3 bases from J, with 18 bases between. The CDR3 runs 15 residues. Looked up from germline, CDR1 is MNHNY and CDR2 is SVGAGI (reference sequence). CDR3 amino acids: CASSPGGNRNYEQYF. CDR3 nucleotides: TGTGCCAGCAGCCCGGGTGGGAACCGAAACTACGAGCAGTACTTC.

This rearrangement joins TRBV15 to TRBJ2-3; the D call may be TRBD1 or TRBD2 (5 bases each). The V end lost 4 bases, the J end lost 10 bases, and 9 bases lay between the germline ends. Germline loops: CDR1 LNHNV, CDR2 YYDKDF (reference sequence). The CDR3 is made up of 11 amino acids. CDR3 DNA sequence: TGTGCCACCAGCACCTTGGGGGCGCAGTATTTT. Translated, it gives CATSTLGAQYF.

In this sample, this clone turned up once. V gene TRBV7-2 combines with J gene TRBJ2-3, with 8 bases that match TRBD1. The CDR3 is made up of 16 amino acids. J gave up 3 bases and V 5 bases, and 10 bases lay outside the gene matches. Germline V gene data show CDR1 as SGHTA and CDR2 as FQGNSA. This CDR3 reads CASSPPQGGVTDTQYF. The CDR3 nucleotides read TGTGCCAGCAGCCCACCACAGGGGGGAGTGACAGATACGCAGTATTTT.

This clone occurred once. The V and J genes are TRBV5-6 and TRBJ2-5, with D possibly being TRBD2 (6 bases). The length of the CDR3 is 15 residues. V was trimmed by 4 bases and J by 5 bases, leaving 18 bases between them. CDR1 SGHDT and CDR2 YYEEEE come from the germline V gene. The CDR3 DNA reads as TGTGCCAGCAGCCGGGTGCCTAGCGCGTGGGAGACCCAGTACTTC. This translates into CASSRVPSAWETQYF.

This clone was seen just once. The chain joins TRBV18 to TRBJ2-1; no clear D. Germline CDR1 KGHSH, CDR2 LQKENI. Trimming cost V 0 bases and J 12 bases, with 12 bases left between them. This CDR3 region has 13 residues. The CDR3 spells CASSPPSRPGQFF. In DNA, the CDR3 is TGTGCCAGCTCACCACCGTCAAGACCTGGGCAGTTCTTC. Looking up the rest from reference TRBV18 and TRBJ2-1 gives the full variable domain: NAGVMQNPRHLVRRRGQEARLRCSPMKGHSHVYWYRQLPEEGLKFMVYLQKENIIDESGMPKERFSAEFPKEGPSILRIQQVVRGDSAAYFCASSPPSRPGQFFGPGTRLTVL.